The 7 T cell receptor beta chains below were found in one sample sequenced in a study of cytomegalovirus exposure and HLA in healthy donors. PCR used 60 Vbeta primers and 13 Jbeta primers. Assay used: immunoSEQ multiplex PCR; TCRdb lists only in-frame clones, some missing. Among about 110,000 clones listed, 65% to 85% were seen once. Sequences were obtained from PBMCs. The receptors were sampled from a man aged 50 to 59 in good health and CMV-seronegative.

The rearrangement uses TRBV7-9 and TRBJ1-5; the match to TRBD1 covers 11 bases. The V gene's germline CDR1 is SEHNR and CDR2 FQNEAQ (reference sequence). This CDR3 region has 16 residues. Germline trimming cut 5 bases from V and 6 bases from J; bases unmatched to any gene: 9. CDR3 DNA sequence: TGTGCCAGCAGCGTATCCGGGACAGGGGGATCTCAGCCCCAGCATTTT. This gives the protein CASSVSGTGGSQPQHF.

The J gene is TRBJ1-1, the V gene TRBV30; D is perhaps TRBD1 (6 bases). Germline V gives CDR1 GTSNPN, CDR2 SVGIG (reference sequence). The CDR3 covers 16 residues. V was trimmed by 4 bases and J by 3 bases, leaving 21 bases between them. CDR3 DNA sequence: TGTGCCTGGACGGGGAGGGGGGGTTGGAAATACACTGAAGCTTTCTTT. This translates into CAWTGRGGWKYTEAFF.

This chain connects TRBV6-1 to TRBJ1-6, with D perhaps TRBD1 (5 bases). Germline-derived CDR1 and CDR2 are MNHNS and SASEGT. This CDR3 is built from 10 residues. DNA for the CDR3: TGTGTACAGGTACGGTCACCCCTCCACTTT. Translated: CVQVRSPLHF.

The chain recombines TRBV6-1 with TRBJ1-2; TRBD1 aligns across 9 bases. The length of the CDR3 is 13 residues. V lost 7 bases and J lost 3; bases outside the gene matches: 3. Germline V CDR1 and CDR2: MNHNS, SASEGT. The CDR3 protein is CASTRDRDYGYTF. CDR3 DNA: TGTGCCAGCACCCGGGACAGGGACTATGGCTACACCTTC.

V gene TRBV7-2 combines with J gene TRBJ2-5, with 9 bases fitting TRBD2. This CDR3 is 15 amino acids long. Germline V gene sequence: CDR1 SGHTA, CDR2 FQGNSA. The J segment lost 4 bases and the V segment lost 7 bases, leaving 10 bases of the junction unmatched. Here the CDR3 DNA reads TGTGCCAGCACCTCTCCCGGGACTAGCTTAGAGACCCAGTACTTC. Translation gives CASTSPGTSLETQYF.

Details on this clone: The junction departs from germline at one end; a sequencing error may be responsible. The CDR3 here is CSSDRGTEAFF. CDR3 nucleotides: TGTTCCAGCGATCGGGGGACTGAAGCTTTCTTT. The chain is built from TRBV7-9 and TRBJ1-1; D possibly corresponds to TRBD1 (5 bases). The CDR3 runs 11 residues. Germline CDR1 SEHNR, CDR2 FQNEAQ (reference sequence).

The chain combines TRBV6-4 with TRBJ2-1, with 8 bases aligning to TRBD1. The CDR3 runs 15 residues. Germline lookup yields CDR1 MRHNA and CDR2 SNTAGT. Trimming at V came to 2 bases and at J to 3 bases, leaving 3 bases not matched to a gene. The CDR3 DNA follows: TGTGCCAGCAGTGACGGACAGGGCCTCTACAATGAGCAGTTCTTC. It is translated as CASSDGQGLYNEQFF.